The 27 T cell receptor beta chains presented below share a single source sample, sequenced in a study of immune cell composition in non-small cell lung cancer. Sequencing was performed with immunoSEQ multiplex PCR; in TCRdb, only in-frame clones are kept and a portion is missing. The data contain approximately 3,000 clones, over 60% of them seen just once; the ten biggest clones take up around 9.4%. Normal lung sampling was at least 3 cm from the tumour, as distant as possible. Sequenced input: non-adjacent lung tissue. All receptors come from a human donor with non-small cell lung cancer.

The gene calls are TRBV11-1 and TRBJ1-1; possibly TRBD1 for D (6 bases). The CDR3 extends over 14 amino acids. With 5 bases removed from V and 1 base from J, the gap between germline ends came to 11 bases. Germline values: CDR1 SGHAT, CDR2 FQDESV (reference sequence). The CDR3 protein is CASSRDRTNTEAFF. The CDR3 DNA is TGTGCCAGCAGCCGTGACAGGACGAACACTGAAGCTTTCTTT.

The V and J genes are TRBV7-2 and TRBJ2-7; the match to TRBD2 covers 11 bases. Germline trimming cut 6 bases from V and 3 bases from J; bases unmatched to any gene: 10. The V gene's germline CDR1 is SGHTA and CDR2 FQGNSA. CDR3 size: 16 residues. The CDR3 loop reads CASRPLAGGTFYEQYF. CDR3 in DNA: TGTGCCAGCAGGCCTCTAGCGGGAGGTACCTTCTACGAGCAGTACTTC.

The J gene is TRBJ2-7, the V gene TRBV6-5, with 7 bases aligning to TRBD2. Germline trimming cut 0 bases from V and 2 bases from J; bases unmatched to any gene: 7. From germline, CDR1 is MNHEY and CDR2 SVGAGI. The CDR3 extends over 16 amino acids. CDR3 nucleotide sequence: TGTGCCAGCAGTTACTCTGGGGAGGGGCCCGCCTACGAGCAGTACTTC. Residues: CASSYSGEGPAYEQYF.

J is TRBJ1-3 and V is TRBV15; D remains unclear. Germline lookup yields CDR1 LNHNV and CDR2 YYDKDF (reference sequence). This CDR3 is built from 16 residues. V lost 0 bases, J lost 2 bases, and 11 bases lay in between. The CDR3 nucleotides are TGTGCCACCAGCAGAGATGCCATCACGGCTGGAAACACCATATATTTT. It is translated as CATSRDAITAGNTIYF.

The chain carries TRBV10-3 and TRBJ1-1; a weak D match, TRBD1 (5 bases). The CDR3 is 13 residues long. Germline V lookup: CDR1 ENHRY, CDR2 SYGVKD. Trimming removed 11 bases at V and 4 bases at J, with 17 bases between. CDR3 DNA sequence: TGTGCCGCTCGGGGGGAACCGGGCACTGAAGCTTTCTTT. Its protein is CAARGEPGTEAFF.

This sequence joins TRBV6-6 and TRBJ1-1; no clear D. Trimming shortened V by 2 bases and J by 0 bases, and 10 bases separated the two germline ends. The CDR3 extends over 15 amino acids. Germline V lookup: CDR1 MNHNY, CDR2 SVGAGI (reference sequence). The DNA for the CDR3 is TGTGCCAGCAGTTACGCCTGGACGCTGAACACTGAAGCTTTCTTT. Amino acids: CASSYAWTLNTEAFF.

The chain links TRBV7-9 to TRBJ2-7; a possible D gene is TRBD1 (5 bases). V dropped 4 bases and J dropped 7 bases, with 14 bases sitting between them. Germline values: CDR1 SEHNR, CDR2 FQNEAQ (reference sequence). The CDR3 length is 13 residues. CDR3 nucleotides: TGTGCCAGCAGCTCCCAGGGTTTTGGGGAGCAGTACTTC. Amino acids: CASSSQGFGEQYF.

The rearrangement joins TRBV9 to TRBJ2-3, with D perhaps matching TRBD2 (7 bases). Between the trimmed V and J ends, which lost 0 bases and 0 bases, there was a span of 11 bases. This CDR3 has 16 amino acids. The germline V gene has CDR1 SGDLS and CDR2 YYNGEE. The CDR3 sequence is CASSVVGGRSTDTQYF. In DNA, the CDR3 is TGTGCCAGCAGCGTAGTGGGGGGGCGCAGCACAGATACGCAGTATTTT.

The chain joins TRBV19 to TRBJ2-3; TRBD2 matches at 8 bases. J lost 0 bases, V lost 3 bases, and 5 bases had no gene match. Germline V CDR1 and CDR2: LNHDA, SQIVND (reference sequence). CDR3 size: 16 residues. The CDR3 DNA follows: TGTGCCAGTAGTATGGGGGGCGGGGGGAGCACAGATACGCAGTATTTT. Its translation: CASSMGGGGSTDTQYF.

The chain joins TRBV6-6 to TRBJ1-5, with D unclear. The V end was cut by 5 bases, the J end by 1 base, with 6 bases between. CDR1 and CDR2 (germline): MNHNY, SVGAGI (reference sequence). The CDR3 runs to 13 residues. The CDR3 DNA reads TGTGCCAGCAGTGCCGCCAGCAATCAGCCCCAGCATTTT. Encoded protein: CASSAASNQPQHF.

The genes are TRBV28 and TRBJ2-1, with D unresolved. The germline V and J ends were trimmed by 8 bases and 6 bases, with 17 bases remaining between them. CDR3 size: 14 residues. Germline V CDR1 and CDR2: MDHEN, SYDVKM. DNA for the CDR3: TGTGCCAGCTTACAAATCGGGCTTGCCAATGAGCAGTTCTTC. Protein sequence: CASLQIGLANEQFF.

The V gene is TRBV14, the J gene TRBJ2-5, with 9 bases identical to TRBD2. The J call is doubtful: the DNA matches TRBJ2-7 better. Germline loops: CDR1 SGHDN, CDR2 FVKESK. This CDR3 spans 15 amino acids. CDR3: CASSQALAGTYEQYF. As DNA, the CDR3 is TGTGCCAGCAGCCAAGCTCTAGCGGGAACCTACGAGCAGTACTTC.

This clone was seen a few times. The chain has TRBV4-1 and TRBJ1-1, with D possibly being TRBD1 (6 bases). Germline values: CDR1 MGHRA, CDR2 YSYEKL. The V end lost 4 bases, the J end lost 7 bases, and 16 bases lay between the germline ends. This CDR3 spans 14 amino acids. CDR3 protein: CASSRTQWTDEAFF. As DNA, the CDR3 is TGCGCCAGCAGCCGAACCCAGTGGACAGATGAAGCTTTCTTT.

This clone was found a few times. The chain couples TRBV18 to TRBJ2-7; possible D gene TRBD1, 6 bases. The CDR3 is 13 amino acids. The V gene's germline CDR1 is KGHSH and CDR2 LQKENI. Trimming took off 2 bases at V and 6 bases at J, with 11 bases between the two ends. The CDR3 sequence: CASSPGQSAEQYF. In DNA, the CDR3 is TGTGCCAGCTCACCAGGACAGTCGGCCGAGCAGTACTTC.

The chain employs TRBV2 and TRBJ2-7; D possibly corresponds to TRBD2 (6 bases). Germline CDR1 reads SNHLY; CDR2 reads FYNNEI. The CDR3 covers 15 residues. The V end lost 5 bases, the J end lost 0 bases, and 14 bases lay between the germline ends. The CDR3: CASSRDFQTSYEQYF. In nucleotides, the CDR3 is TGTGCCAGCAGTAGGGACTTCCAAACCTCCTACGAGCAGTACTTC.

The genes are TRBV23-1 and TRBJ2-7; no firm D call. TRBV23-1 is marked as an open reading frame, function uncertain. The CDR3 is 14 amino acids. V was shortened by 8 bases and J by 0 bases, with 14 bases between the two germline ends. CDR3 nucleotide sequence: TGCGCCAGCGGACCACCCGACTCCTCCTACGAGCAGTACTTC. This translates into CASGPPDSSYEQYF.

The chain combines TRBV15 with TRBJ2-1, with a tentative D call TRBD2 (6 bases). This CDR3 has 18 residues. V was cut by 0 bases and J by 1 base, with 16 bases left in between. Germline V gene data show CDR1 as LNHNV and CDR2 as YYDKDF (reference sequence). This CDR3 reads CATSRDHSGLGSYNEQFF. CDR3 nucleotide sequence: TGTGCCACCAGCAGAGATCATAGCGGCCTAGGATCCTACAATGAGCAGTTCTTC.

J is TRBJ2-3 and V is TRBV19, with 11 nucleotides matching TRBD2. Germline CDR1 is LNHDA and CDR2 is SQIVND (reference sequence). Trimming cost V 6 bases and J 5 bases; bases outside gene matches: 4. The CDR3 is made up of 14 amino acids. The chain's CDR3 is CASRLAGVIDTQYF. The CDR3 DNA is TGTGCCAGTAGACTAGCGGGGGTTATAGATACGCAGTATTTT.

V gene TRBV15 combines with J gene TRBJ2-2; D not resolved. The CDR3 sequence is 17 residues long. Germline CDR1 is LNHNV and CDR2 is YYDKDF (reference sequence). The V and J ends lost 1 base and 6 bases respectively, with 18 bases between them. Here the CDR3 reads CATSRGAPGRVAGELFF. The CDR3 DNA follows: TGTGCCACCAGCAGAGGGGCACCCGGCCGGGTAGCCGGGGAGCTGTTTTTT.

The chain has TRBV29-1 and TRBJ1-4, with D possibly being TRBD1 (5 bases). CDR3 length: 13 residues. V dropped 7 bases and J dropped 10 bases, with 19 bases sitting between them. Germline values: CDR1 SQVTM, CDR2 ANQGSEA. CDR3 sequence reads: CSGMGTTGGKLFF. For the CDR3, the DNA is TGCAGCGGTATGGGGACGACGGGCGGAAAACTGTTTTTT.

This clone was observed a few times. In DNA form, the CDR3 reads TGTGCCAGCAGCTCGACCGGGACACCGAACACCGGGGAGCTGTTTTTT. Encoded protein: CASSSTGTPNTGELFF. The chain links TRBV5-6 to TRBJ2-2; TRBD1 might be the D (6 bases). Germline assignment: CDR1 SGHDT and CDR2 YYEEEE. The CDR3 covers 16 residues. V was pared by 3 bases and J by 0 bases, with 12 bases between.

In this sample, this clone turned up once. CDR3 DNA: TGTGCCAGCAGTCAAGGGAACAGGGCCGGAAACACCATATATTTT. Translation gives CASSQGNRAGNTIYF. This rearrangement joins TRBV9 to TRBJ1-3, with D perhaps TRBD1 (6 bases). The germline V gene has CDR1 SGDLS and CDR2 YYNGEE. The germline V and J ends were trimmed by 5 bases and 4 bases, with 16 bases remaining between them. This CDR3 comprises 15 residues.

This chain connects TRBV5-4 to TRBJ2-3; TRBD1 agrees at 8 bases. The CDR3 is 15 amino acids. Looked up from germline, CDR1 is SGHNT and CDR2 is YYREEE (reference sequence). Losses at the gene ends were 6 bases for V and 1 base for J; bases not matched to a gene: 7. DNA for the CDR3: TGTGCCAGCACCTCGTTGACAGGGGGCACAGATACGCAGTATTTT. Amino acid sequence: CASTSLTGGTDTQYF.

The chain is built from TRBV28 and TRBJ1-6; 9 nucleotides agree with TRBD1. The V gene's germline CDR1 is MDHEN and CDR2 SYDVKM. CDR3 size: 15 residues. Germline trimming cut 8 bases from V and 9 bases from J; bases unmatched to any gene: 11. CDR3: CASGAIGQGSSPLHF. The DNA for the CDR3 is TGTGCCAGCGGCGCCATCGGACAGGGGAGTTCACCCCTCCACTTT.

The CDR3 region is CASSPSTDTQYF. The CDR3 DNA is TGTGCCAGCTCACCTAGCACAGATACGCAGTATTTT. The V call is TRBV18, the J call TRBJ2-3, with D unclear. This CDR3 spans 12 amino acids. From germline, CDR1 is KGHSH and CDR2 LQKENI. The ends were cut back, 3 bases at V and 0 bases at J, with 1 base in the middle.

This chain's CDR3 is CASSLGVRAEQFF. The CDR3 region has the DNA TGTGCCAGCAGCTTAGGAGTTAGGGCGGAGCAGTTCTTC. The chain joins TRBV7-9 to TRBJ2-1, with unresolved D. V was pared by 1 base and J by 10 bases, with 11 bases between. The CDR3 runs to 13 residues. Germline V lookup: CDR1 SEHNR, CDR2 FQNEAQ (reference sequence).

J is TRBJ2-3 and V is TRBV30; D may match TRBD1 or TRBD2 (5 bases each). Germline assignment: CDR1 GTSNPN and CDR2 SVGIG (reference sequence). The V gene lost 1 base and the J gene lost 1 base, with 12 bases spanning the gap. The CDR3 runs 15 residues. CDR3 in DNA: TGTGCCTGGAGTGAGACTTTGGGGGGCACAGATACGCAGTATTTT. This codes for CAWSETLGGTDTQYF. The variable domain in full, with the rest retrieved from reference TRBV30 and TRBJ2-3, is SQTIHQWPATLVQPVGSPLSLECTVEGTSNPNLYWYRQAAGRGLQLLFYSVGIGQISSEVPQNLSASRPQDRQFILSSKKLLLSDSGFYLCAWSETLGGTDTQYFGPGTRLTVL.